Listed here are 20 T cell receptor beta chains from one sample, sequenced in a study of CD8 T cells in ankylosing spondylitis. From the 5' RACE reads, TCRdb called clonotypes with MiXCR, one entry per CDR3 protein. The sample has about 340,000 distinct CDR3 sequences, under 15% seen once. Sequencing was performed on blood, either unsorted or a sorted T cell fraction (not recorded which). The source is a male donor with ankylosing spondylitis or in good health (not recorded which).

In DNA, the CDR3 is TGTGCCACCAGGGCCGACAGTGCAACTAATGAAAAACTGTTTTTT. Protein product: CATRADSATNEKLFF. The V gene is TRBV4-2, the J gene TRBJ1-4, with a possible D match to TRBD1 (5 bases). Trimming removed 10 bases at V and 0 bases at J, with 15 bases between. CDR3 length: 15 residues. Per the germline V gene, CDR1 is LGHNA and CDR2 is YNFKEQ.

In its sample, this clonotype was seen once. This chain joins TRBV7-9 and TRBJ2-5, with TRBD2 matching 8 bases. The germline CDR1 and CDR2 sequences are SEHNR and FQNEAQ (reference sequence). V trimming: 5 bases; J trimming: 4 bases; junction bases outside the gene matches: 9. CDR3 size: 15 residues. As DNA, the CDR3 is TGTGCCAGCAGCGTAGGAGTGGGACTAGGAGAGACCCAGTACTTC. It is translated as CASSVGVGLGETQYF.

This clonotype was seen at least ten times. The V call is TRBV29-1, the J call TRBJ2-1, with 7 bases that match TRBD1. This CDR3 comprises 12 residues. Germline-derived CDR1 and CDR2 are SQVTM and ANQGSEA. The ends lost 6 bases at V and 8 bases at J; junction bases unmatched: 7. CDR3 sequence reads: CSVANRGDEQFF. In nucleotides, the CDR3 is TGCAGCGTCGCAAACAGGGGAGATGAGCAGTTCTTC.

The sample holds a few counts of this clonotype. This chain uses TRBV5-1 with TRBJ2-1; 10 nucleotides agree with TRBD2. The V segment lost 6 bases and the J segment 10 bases; nucleotides outside the gene matches: 10. The CDR3 extends over 14 amino acids. Germline lookup yields CDR1 SGHRS and CDR2 YFSETQ. Here the CDR3 reads CASTLAGEATEQFF. For the CDR3, the DNA is TGCGCCAGCACCCTAGCGGGAGAGGCTACCGAGCAGTTCTTC.

A few counts support this clonotype. J is TRBJ1-5 and V is TRBV12-3 or TRBV12-4; D might be TRBD1 (6 bases). This CDR3 is built from 15 residues. The V gene lost 3 bases and the J gene lost 12 bases, with 21 bases spanning the gap. The CDR3 region is CASSFRDTLRGVQHF. The CDR3 nucleotides are TGTGCCAGCAGTTTTCGGGACACTCTTAGAGGGGTCCAGCATTTT.

This clonotype was seen a handful of times. The chain couples TRBV7-2 to TRBJ2-1; TRBD1 or TRBD2 may be the D gene (5 bases each). Germline lookup yields CDR1 SGHTA and CDR2 FQGNSA. Trimming stripped 2 bases from V and 6 bases from J, with 14 bases between. The CDR3 covers 15 residues. DNA of the CDR3: TGTGCCAGCAGCTTAAAAGGGGTGAGGGGCAATGAGCAGTTCTTC. Its translation: CASSLKGVRGNEQFF.

The table lists this clonotype with a few counts. V is TRBV7-2 and J is TRBJ2-3; no clear D. The CDR3 is made up of 14 amino acids. Germline CDR1 reads SGHTA; CDR2 reads FQGNSA. Trimming removed 5 bases from V and 4 bases from J, with 13 bases in between. CDR3 amino acids: CASSTVDEADTQYF. DNA for the CDR3: TGTGCCAGCAGCACCGTCGACGAGGCAGATACGCAGTATTTT.

This clonotype showed up just a few times. The V call is TRBV7-6, the J call TRBJ1-5; no clear D. V was trimmed by 2 bases and J by 2 bases, leaving 7 bases between them. Germline assignment: CDR1 SGHVS and CDR2 FNYEAQ. The CDR3 is made up of 14 amino acids. CDR3 loop: CASSLFAGNQPQHF. For the CDR3, the DNA is TGTGCCAGCAGCTTATTCGCAGGCAATCAGCCCCAGCATTTT. Full variable domain (missing parts from reference TRBV7-6 and TRBJ1-5): GAGVSQSPRYKVTKRGQDVALRCDPISGHVSLYWYRQALGQGPEFLTYFNYEAQQDKSGLPNDRFSAERPEGSISTLTIQRTEQRDSAMYRCASSLFAGNQPQHFGDGTRLSIL.

The rearrangement links TRBV3-1 to TRBJ2-3, with D perhaps TRBD2 (6 bases). The CDR3 contains 12 residues. Germline V gene data show CDR1 as LGHDT and CDR2 as YNNKEL (reference sequence). The V and J ends lost 3 bases and 8 bases respectively, with 9 bases between them. CDR3 sequence: CASSQGGATQYF. For the CDR3, the DNA is TGTGCCAGCAGCCAGGGCGGGGCTACGCAGTATTTT.

This chain uses TRBV20-1 with TRBJ2-1; 11 bases match TRBD2. This CDR3 has 15 residues. CDR1 and CDR2 from the germline V gene are DFQATT and SNEGSKA (reference sequence). V trimming: 3 bases; J trimming: 0 bases; junction bases outside the gene matches: 1. The CDR3 DNA is TGCAGTGCTAGGACTAGCGGGGCCTCCTACAATGAGCAGTTCTTC. Protein product: CSARTSGASYNEQFF.

This clonotype was counted a few times. This chain uses TRBV20-1 with TRBJ2-3, with 12 nucleotides matching TRBD2. This CDR3 has 15 residues. J gave up 5 bases and V 6 bases, and 9 bases lay outside the gene matches. Germline loops: CDR1 DFQATT, CDR2 SNEGSKA (reference sequence). The CDR3 nucleotides are TGCAGTGCCCTAGCGGGGGGGCCCTCGAGAGATACGCAGTATTTT. Translating gives CSALAGGPSRDTQYF.

This clonotype was seen repeatedly, ten times or more. The chain links TRBV4-2 to TRBJ2-1; D perhaps matches TRBD2 (6 bases). V dropped 2 bases and J dropped 10 bases, with 12 bases sitting between them. Germline CDR1 LGHNA, CDR2 YNFKEQ. The CDR3 has 13 amino acids. Written as DNA, the CDR3 is TGTGCCAGCAGCCAATGGAACGGGGGAGAGCAGTTCTTC. This encodes CASSQWNGGEQFF.

This clonotype was seen more than once but under ten times. The chain employs TRBV3-1 and TRBJ2-7; D tentatively reads TRBD1 or TRBD2 (5 bases each). The CDR3 has 14 amino acids. The V end lost 4 bases, the J end lost 6 bases, and 16 bases lay between the germline ends. Germline lookup yields CDR1 LGHDT and CDR2 YNNKEL (reference sequence). In DNA form, the CDR3 reads TGTGCCAGCAGCCTTTCGGACGTGGGACGCGAGCAGTACTTC. Its translation is CASSLSDVGREQYF.

DNA of the CDR3: TGTGCCAGCAGCTTAGAACCCGTCAATGAGCAGTTCTTC. The encoded protein is CASSLEPVNEQFF. V usage is TRBV7-2 and J usage is TRBJ2-1; D unresolved. Germline V lookup: CDR1 SGHTA, CDR2 FQGNSA. The CDR3 is 13 residues long. V was trimmed by 1 base and J by 6 bases, leaving 7 bases between them.

The V call is TRBV11-3, the J call TRBJ2-3; D is unclear. There are 16 residues in the CDR3. V lost 3 bases and J 2 bases, leaving 15 bases between the germline ends. Germline CDR1 reads SGHNT; CDR2 reads YENEEA. CDR3 amino acids: CASSFSAGFYTDTQYF. The CDR3 DNA reads TGTGCCAGCAGCTTTAGTGCCGGCTTCTACACAGATACGCAGTATTTT. Full variable domain (rest looked up from reference TRBV11-3 and TRBJ2-3): EAGVVQSPRYKIIEKKQPVAFWCNPISGHNTLYWYLQNLGQGPELLIRYENEEAVDDSQLPKDRFSAERLKGVDSTLKIQPAELGDSAVYLCASSFSAGFYTDTQYFGPGTRLTVL.

V usage is TRBV14 and J usage is TRBJ2-1; 7 positions match TRBD1. With V trimmed by 2 bases and J by 4 bases, 5 bases remained unmatched. The V gene's germline CDR1 is SGHDN and CDR2 FVKESK. The CDR3 runs to 15 residues. The CDR3 sequence: CASSQRDSPYNEQFF. The CDR3 nucleotides read TGTGCCAGCAGCCAAAGGGACAGTCCTTACAATGAGCAGTTCTTC. The complete variable domain, with remaining parts taken from reference TRBV14 and TRBJ2-1, reads EAGVTQFPSHSVIEKGQTVTLRCDPISGHDNLYWYRRVMGKEIKFLLHFVKESKQDESGMPNNRFLAERTGGTYSTLKVQPAELEDSGVYFCASSQRDSPYNEQFFGPGTRLTVL.

This clonotype has a handful of counts. The genes are TRBV12-3 or TRBV12-4 and TRBJ2-1; 8 bases line up with TRBD2. Unmatched junction bases numbered 8, after V lost 6 bases and J lost 7 bases. The CDR3 totals 14 residues. CDR3 amino acids: CASSRREGGNEQFF. The CDR3 region has the DNA TGTGCCAGCAGCCGCCGGGAGGGGGGAAATGAGCAGTTCTTC.

J is TRBJ2-2 and V is TRBV4-2; 11 bases map to TRBD2. Germline V gene data show CDR1 as LGHNA and CDR2 as YNFKEQ. The V gene end was trimmed by 1 base and the J gene end by 5 bases; junction bases not matched to a gene: 6. The CDR3 length is 17 residues. CDR3 residues: CASSQVSRTSGTGELFF. For the CDR3, the DNA is TGTGCCAGCAGCCAAGTGTCCAGGACTAGCGGGACCGGGGAGCTGTTTTTT.

This clonotype was detected a few times. The chain employs TRBV6-1 and TRBJ1-1, with D perhaps TRBD1 (5 bases). CDR3 size: 14 residues. The germline gives CDR1 MNHNS, CDR2 SASEGT. Trimming removed 3 bases from V and 1 base from J, with 9 bases in between. The CDR3 coding sequence is TGTGCCAGCAGTGATTATGACAGGAACACTGAAGCTTTCTTT. This translates into CASSDYDRNTEAFF.

This clonotype was seen only a few times. The rearrangement joins TRBV20-1 to TRBJ2-7; TRBD2 agrees at 12 bases. Unmatched junction bases numbered 7, after V lost 0 bases and J lost 4 bases. The CDR3 extends over 16 amino acids. Germline loops: CDR1 DFQATT, CDR2 SNEGSKA (reference sequence). The CDR3, as DNA: TGCAGTGCTAGAGATTGGGCTAGCGGGAGGGGGTACGAGCAGTACTTC. It is translated as CSARDWASGRGYEQYF.